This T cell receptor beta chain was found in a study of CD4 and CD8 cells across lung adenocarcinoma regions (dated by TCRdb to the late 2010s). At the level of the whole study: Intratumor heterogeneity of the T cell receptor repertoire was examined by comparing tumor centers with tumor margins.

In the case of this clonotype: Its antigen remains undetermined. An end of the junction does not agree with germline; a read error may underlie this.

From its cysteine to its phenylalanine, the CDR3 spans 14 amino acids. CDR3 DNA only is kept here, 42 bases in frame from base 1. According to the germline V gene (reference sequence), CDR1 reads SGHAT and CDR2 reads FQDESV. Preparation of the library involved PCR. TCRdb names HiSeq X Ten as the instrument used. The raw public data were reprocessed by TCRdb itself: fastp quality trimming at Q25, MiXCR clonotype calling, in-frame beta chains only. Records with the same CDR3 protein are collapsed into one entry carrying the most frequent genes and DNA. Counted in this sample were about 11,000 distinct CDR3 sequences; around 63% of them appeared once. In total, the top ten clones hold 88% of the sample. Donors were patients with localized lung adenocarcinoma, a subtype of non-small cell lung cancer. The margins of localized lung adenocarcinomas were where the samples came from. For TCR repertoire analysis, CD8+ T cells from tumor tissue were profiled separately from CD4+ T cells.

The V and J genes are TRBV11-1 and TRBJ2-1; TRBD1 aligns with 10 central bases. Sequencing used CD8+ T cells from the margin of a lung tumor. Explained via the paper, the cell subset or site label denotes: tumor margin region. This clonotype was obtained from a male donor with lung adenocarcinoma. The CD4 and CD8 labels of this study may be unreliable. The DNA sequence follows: TGTGCCAGCAGCCCGTCCCGGGACAGGGGAGGTTCCGACTTC. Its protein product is CASSPSRDRGGSDF.